Listed here is a single T cell receptor beta chain. Its matching antigen is unknown. Bulk libraries came from a prior protocol with listed TCR primers. TCRdb reprocessed the PCR reads with MiXCR, giving one entry per CDR3 protein. In the table there are about 320,000 distinct CDR3 sequences, 20% to 25% of which are singletons. This sample is drawn from a study of molecular identifiers for immune sequencing clone quantification. Study-wide findings and caveats: The study reportedly detected spiked Jurkat TCR RNA from one cell among about a million naive cells. Clones carrying above 20 RNA copies accounted for over 98% of effector molecules, under 1% in naive cells.

Looked up from germline, CDR1 is MDHEN and CDR2 is SYDVKM. The CDR3 totals 18 residues. With 2 bases clipped from V and 0 bases from J, the junction kept 11 bases outside the gene matches. The sequence was obtained from a human donor in good health. Some libraries in this study had Jurkat cell RNA spiked in. This chain connects TRBV28 to TRBJ2-3, with 7 bases aligning to TRBD1. Source material: naive CD8+ T cells from blood, with Jurkat cell RNA spiked in. Specified subset: FACS-sorted CD8+CD4-CCR7+CD45RA+ naive T cells. The CDR3 nucleotides are TGTGCCAGCAGTTTACAACGGCTGACAGGGAAAAGCACAGATACGCAGTATTTT. Translation: CASSLQRLTGKSTDTQYF.